Listed below are T cell receptor beta chains from one sample, sequenced in a study of metastatic and nonmetastatic thyroid tumors. Using MiXCR, TCRdb reanalyzed the PCR reads. The sample has around 6,600 clones, 25% to 30% seen once. Specimen: adjacent normal tissue. The origin of the receptors is a male donor with papillary thyroid cancer or a benign thyroid nodule (not recorded which). Some clones in this sample may be carry-over from other donors' samples. CDR3s include the opening cysteine and the closing phenylalanine or tryptophan. Fields, in order: V gene, D gene, clone size, J gene, CDR3 DNA, CDR3 protein. A D gene is named only where the DNA matches it firmly. The size of a clone is reported for some rows only, either as once, few or many, or as a class for expanded clones.

TRBV11-1	TRBD1	.	TRBJ1-2	TGTGCCAGCAGCTCCCCTTTCGGGACAGGGGGCCAAGGCTACACCTTC	CASSSPFGTGGQGYTF
TRBV7-2	.	.	TRBJ2-7	TGTGCCAGCAGCTTAAAATTGAACTACGAGCAGTACTTC	CASSLKLNYEQYF
TRBV7-9	.	.	TRBJ1-1	TGTGCCAGCAGCCCTCAACCTGTAGCTTTCTTT	CASSPQPVAFF
TRBV19	TRBD1	medium-sized	TRBJ2-7	TGTGCCAGTAGTCTACAGGGGGTGGGGGAGCAGTACTTC	CASSLQGVGEQYF
TRBV4-1	TRBD2	.	TRBJ2-1	TGCGCCAGCAGCCAAGGTAAGGGACTAGCGGAGTTCTCGAGTGAGCAGTTCTTC	CASSQGKGLAEFSSEQFF
TRBV27	.	medium-sized	TRBJ1-3	TGTGCCAGCAGTTTATCCCCCGGGGGAAACACCATATATTTT	CASSLSPGGNTIYF
TRBV4-3	TRBD2	many	TRBJ2-1	TGCGCCAGCAGCCAAGAGAGTAGCGGGCCTTGGAGCTCCTACAATGAGCAGTTCTTC	CASSQESSGPWSSYNEQFF
TRBV19	TRBD1	few	TRBJ2-5	TGTGCCAGTAGTGCAGGACAGGGTAAAGAATACTTC	CASSAGQGKEYF
TRBV6-5	.	.	TRBJ2-1	TGTGCCAGCACCAAAGAGTGGGCGAATGAGCAGTTCTTC	CASTKEWANEQFF
TRBV11-3	TRBD2	.	TRBJ2-1	TGTGCCTTCATCTCCCGGGCTAGCGGGAGTTACAATGAGCAGTTCTTC	CAFISRASGSYNEQFF
TRBV27	.	few	TRBJ1-1	TGTGCCAGCACAAAGGGGACTGAAGCTTTCTTT	CASTKGTEAFF
TRBV2	.	few	TRBJ1-2	TGTGCCAGCAGGGCACAGGGTTCTAACTATGGCTACACCTTC	CASRAQGSNYGYTF
TRBV9	.	medium-sized	TRBJ2-2	TGTGCCAGCAGCCTTTATAGCCTCCAAGCTATCGGGGAGCTGTTTTTT	CASSLYSLQAIGELFF
TRBV3-1	.	.	TRBJ2-2	TGTGCCAGCAAACAAGGGGCAGGGCAAACCGGGGAGCTGTTTTTT	CASKQGAGQTGELFF
TRBV5-6	TRBD1	.	TRBJ1-5	TGTGCCAGCAGCTTGGGACAGGGTCAGCCCCAGCATTTT	CASSLGQGQPQHF
TRBV5-6	.	medium-sized	TRBJ1-4	TGTGCCAGCAGCTTGAAACAGTTTAATGAAAAACTGTTTTTT	CASSLKQFNEKLFF
TRBV5-5	.	few	TRBJ2-5	TGTGCCAGCTTCGGGGTCGGGGAGACCCAGTACTTC	CASFGVGETQYF